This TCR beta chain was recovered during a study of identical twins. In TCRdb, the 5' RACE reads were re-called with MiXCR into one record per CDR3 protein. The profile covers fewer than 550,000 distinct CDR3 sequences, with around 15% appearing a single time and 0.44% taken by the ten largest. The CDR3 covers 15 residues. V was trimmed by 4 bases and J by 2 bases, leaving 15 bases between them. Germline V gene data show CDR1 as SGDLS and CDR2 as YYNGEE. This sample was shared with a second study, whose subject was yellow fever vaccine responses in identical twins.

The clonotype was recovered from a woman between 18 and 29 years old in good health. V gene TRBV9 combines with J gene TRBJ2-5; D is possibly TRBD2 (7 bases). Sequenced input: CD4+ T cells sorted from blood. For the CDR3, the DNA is TGTGCCAGCAGCACGAGGGGGGGGTCGCAAGAGACCCAGTACTTC. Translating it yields CASSTRGGSQETQYF.